Each of the 26 T cell receptor beta chains below was sequenced from the same sample in a study of blood T cell repertoires in COVID-19. The protocol was immunoSEQ multiplex PCR, while the TCRdb copy is restricted to in-frame clones and leaves out a portion. The table lists over 110,000 clones, roughly 88% of them singletons. The sequencing sample was made of peripheral blood. These receptors were collected from a human donor in a cohort sampled during active COVID-19.

This clone came up a few times. The genes are TRBV30 and TRBJ1-6, with a tentative D call TRBD1 (6 bases). The V gene lost 5 bases and the J gene lost 8 bases, with 16 bases spanning the gap. The CDR3 length is 14 residues. Germline-derived CDR1 and CDR2 are GTSNPN and SVGIG (reference sequence). The CDR3, as DNA: TGTGCCTGGTCTTCAGGGGTTGGGGATTCACCCCTCCACTTT. Its protein product is CAWSSGVGDSPLHF.

This clone was seen only a few times. The CDR3 loop is CASSQITGSGGEKLFF. CDR3 in DNA: TGCGCCAGCAGCCAAATCACAGGGAGCGGAGGCGAAAAACTGTTTTTT. The V gene is TRBV4-3, the J gene TRBJ1-4; possibly TRBD1 for D (6 bases). The CDR3 has 16 residues. The V gene lost 2 bases and the J gene lost 8 bases, with 18 bases spanning the gap. CDR1 is LGHNA and CDR2 is YSLEER in the germline V gene.

The chain has TRBV4-3 and TRBJ1-6; TRBD1 is a possible D gene (5 bases). Deletions cut 1 base from V and 9 bases from J, with 13 bases between. Per germline, CDR1 LGHNA and CDR2 YSLEER. This CDR3 is built from 15 residues. CDR3 nucleotides: TGCGCCAGCAGCCAAGTTAGGGGAGGCGGTTCACCCCTCCACTTT. This codes for CASSQVRGGGSPLHF.

The chain has TRBV20-1 and TRBJ1-2; 9 positions match TRBD1. This CDR3 spans 13 amino acids. V lost 3 bases to trimming and J lost 3 bases; unmatched junction nucleotides: 2. CDR1 and CDR2 (germline): DFQATT, SNEGSKA (reference sequence). CDR3: CSASGDRDYGYTF. The CDR3 coding sequence is TGCAGTGCTAGTGGGGACAGGGACTATGGCTACACCTTC.

This chain joins TRBV11-2 and TRBJ2-7; the D gene is possibly TRBD2 (6 bases). The CDR3 sequence is 13 residues long. Germline loops: CDR1 SGHAT, CDR2 FQNNGV. V lost 5 bases, J lost 4 bases, and 12 bases lay in between. CDR3 in DNA: TGTGCCAGCAGCCCTATGACTAGTTACGAGCAGTACTTC. It translates to CASSPMTSYEQYF.

The rearrangement uses TRBV5-5 and TRBJ2-3, with 8 nucleotides matching TRBD1. Germline V gene data show CDR1 as SGHKS and CDR2 as YYEKEE (reference sequence). This CDR3 region has 15 residues. Trimming took 3 bases from V and 3 from J; bases not matched to a gene: 6. The CDR3, as DNA: TGTGCCAGCAGCTCAGGACAGGGTAGGACAGATACGCAGTATTTT. Translation: CASSSGQGRTDTQYF.

The chain joins TRBV6-1 to TRBJ1-3; D remains unclear. Germline-derived CDR1 and CDR2 are MNHNS and SASEGT. Trimming removed 2 bases at V and 7 bases at J, with 9 bases between. The CDR3 is 13 residues long. CDR3 DNA: TGTGCCAGCAGTGAAAGTTCCGGGAACACCATATATTTT. Amino acid sequence: CASSESSGNTIYF.

The chain is built from TRBV7-2 and TRBJ1-2; TRBD1 might be the D (6 bases). With 2 bases removed from V and 4 bases from J, the gap between germline ends came to 17 bases. CDR3 length equals 16 residues. CDR1 SGHTA and CDR2 FQGNSA come from the germline V gene. This CDR3 is CASSLFAGGPGYGYTF. DNA for the CDR3: TGTGCCAGCAGCTTATTCGCGGGGGGGCCAGGCTATGGCTACACCTTC.

CDR3 in amino acids: CASARGGGSYEQYF. The CDR3 coding sequence is TGTGCCAGCGCCCGGGGCGGGGGAAGTTACGAGCAGTACTTC. The chain combines TRBV5-4 with TRBJ2-7; TRBD2 agrees at 7 bases. Per germline, CDR1 SGHNT and CDR2 YYREEE (reference sequence). J was trimmed by 4 bases and V by 7 bases; bases with no gene match: 11. The length of the CDR3 is 14 residues.

The table lists this clone with a count of one. This rearrangement joins TRBV11-2 to TRBJ2-5, with TRBD1 matching over 9 bases. Germline V gene data show CDR1 as SGHAT and CDR2 as FQNNGV. The CDR3 has 15 amino acids. V lost 6 bases, J lost 5 bases, and 10 bases stayed unmatched. The CDR3 protein is CASRFPGQGGETQYF. The CDR3 DNA sequence: TGTGCCAGCAGATTCCCGGGACAGGGTGGGGAGACCCAGTACTTC.

The chain combines TRBV19 with TRBJ1-2; no clear D gene. V lost 10 bases and J 2 bases, leaving 11 bases between the germline ends. Germline values: CDR1 LNHDA, CDR2 SQIVND (reference sequence). The CDR3 contains 12 residues. CDR3 sequence reads: CATLLGNYGYTF. DNA of the CDR3: TGTGCCACCCTGCTGGGCAACTATGGCTACACCTTC.

The chain couples TRBV7-3 to TRBJ2-1; 13 nucleotides align to TRBD2. Germline CDR1 reads SGHTA; CDR2 reads FQGTGA. The CDR3 is made up of 16 amino acids. The V gene end was trimmed by 5 bases and the J gene end by 4 bases; junction bases not matched to a gene: 5. DNA of the CDR3: TGTGCCAGCAGCCTTACTAGCGGGGGGGCGTACAATGAGCAGTTCTTC. As protein: CASSLTSGGAYNEQFF.

The V call is TRBV6-1, the J call TRBJ1-6, with D maybe TRBD1 (6 bases). Trimming cost V 1 base and J 14 bases, with 12 bases left between them. The CDR3 is made up of 13 amino acids. Germline lookup yields CDR1 MNHNS and CDR2 SASEGT. CDR3 amino acids: CASSEGTATTLHF. The CDR3 nucleotides are TGTGCCAGCAGTGAAGGGACAGCAACCACCCTCCACTTT.

The rearrangement joins TRBV7-2 to TRBJ2-3, with a weak D call TRBD1 (6 bases). V was trimmed by 5 bases and J by 6 bases, leaving 15 bases between them. The CDR3 covers 14 residues. Per germline, CDR1 SGHTA and CDR2 FQGNSA. The CDR3 spells CASSQGTFRDTQYF. For the CDR3, the DNA is TGTGCCAGCAGCCAAGGGACATTTCGGGATACGCAGTATTTT.

This chain connects TRBV30 to TRBJ1-2; TRBD1 might be the D (6 bases). The CDR3 sequence is 13 residues long. V was clipped by 5 bases and J by 5 bases, with 15 bases between them. Germline CDR1 is GTSNPN and CDR2 is SVGIG (reference sequence). The CDR3: CAWGLQGLYGYTF. The CDR3 nucleotides are TGTGCCTGGGGACTCCAGGGGCTGTATGGCTACACCTTC.

DNA for the CDR3: TGTGCCAGCACTAGGACAGGGGGCTCCTACGAGCAGTACTTC. This encodes CASTRTGGSYEQYF. This rearrangement joins TRBV27 to TRBJ2-7, with TRBD1 identical over 10 bases. This CDR3 has 14 amino acids. Germline V lookup: CDR1 MNHEY, CDR2 SMNVEV (reference sequence). V shed 7 bases, J shed 0 bases, and the junction held 3 bases outside the gene matches.

The chain carries TRBV5-1 and TRBJ2-1; no firm D call. Deletions cut 2 bases from V and 9 bases from J, with 6 bases between. CDR1 is SGHRS, CDR2 YFSETQ, per germline. This CDR3 has 11 residues. CDR3 amino acids: CASSLATEQFF. The CDR3 DNA reads as TGCGCCAGCAGCTTAGCTACTGAGCAGTTCTTC. Full variable domain (remainder filled in from reference TRBV5-1 and TRBJ2-1): KAGVTQTPRYLIKTRGQQVTLSCSPISGHRSVSWYQQTPGQGLQFLFEYFSETQRNKGNFPGRFSGRQFSNSRSEMNVSTLELGDSALYLCASSLATEQFFGPGTRLTVL.

The chain uses TRBV29-1 and TRBJ2-3, with D possibly TRBD2 on 6 matching bases. The germline CDR1 and CDR2 sequences are SQVTM and ANQGSEA. V dropped 4 bases and J dropped 0 bases, with 11 bases sitting between them. There are 14 residues in the CDR3. The CDR3 sequence: CSVGGGTSTDTQYF. The CDR3 coding sequence is TGCAGCGTTGGGGGCGGGACTAGCACAGATACGCAGTATTTT.

The rearrangement joins TRBV6-6 to TRBJ1-5, with D unclear. Germline lookup yields CDR1 MNHNY and CDR2 SVGAGI (reference sequence). The CDR3 is 12 residues long. V gave up 4 bases and J gave up 6 bases, with 7 bases separating them. The CDR3 nucleotides are TGTGCCAGCAGTTCTCTCCGTCAGCCCCAGCATTTT. Its protein is CASSSLRQPQHF.

This chain connects TRBV2 to TRBJ2-4; D gene unclear. There are 13 residues in the CDR3. Germline V gene data show CDR1 as SNHLY and CDR2 as FYNNEI. V was clipped by 5 bases and J by 12 bases, with 17 bases between them. The CDR3: CASSNVPGLDQYF. DNA of the CDR3: TGTGCCAGCAGTAATGTTCCGGGTCTCGATCAGTACTTC.

V gene TRBV4-3 combines with J gene TRBJ2-7, with 7 bases aligning to TRBD1. Per germline, CDR1 LGHNA and CDR2 YSLEER. This CDR3 spans 13 amino acids. The V segment lost 4 bases and the J segment 2 bases; nucleotides outside the gene matches: 2. The CDR3 coding sequence is TGCGCCAGCAGCCGCGGACAGGCCTACGAGCAGTACTTC. It translates to CASSRGQAYEQYF.

The gene calls are TRBV5-1 and TRBJ1-6; no definite D call. Trimming shortened V by 2 bases and J by 7 bases, and 4 bases separated the two germline ends. The germline gives CDR1 SGHRS, CDR2 YFSETQ. This CDR3 spans 12 amino acids. The CDR3 protein is CASSFQNSPLHF. CDR3 bases: TGCGCCAGCAGCTTCCAGAATTCACCCCTCCACTTT.

The chain is built from TRBV27 and TRBJ1-2; 8 bases match TRBD1. Unmatched junction bases numbered 1, after V lost 5 bases and J lost 2 bases. Germline values: CDR1 MNHEY, CDR2 SMNVEV (reference sequence). This CDR3 has 13 residues. The CDR3 DNA follows: TGTGCCAGCAGTAGGACAGGGAACTATGGCTACACCTTC. It translates to CASSRTGNYGYTF.

This clone was recorded only once. The chain uses TRBV4-2 and TRBJ2-1, with 11 bases matching TRBD2. The CDR3 runs to 16 residues. Unmatched junction bases numbered 11, after V lost 5 bases and J lost 8 bases. Germline CDR1 LGHNA, CDR2 YNFKEQ. In DNA form, the CDR3 reads TGTGCCAGCAGCGCGTTAGCGGGGGGGCAGAGGGATGAGCAGTTCTTC. Amino acids: CASSALAGGQRDEQFF.

This clone was seen a single time. The gene calls are TRBV6-5 and TRBJ2-5; the match to TRBD2 covers 7 bases. Germline V gene sequence: CDR1 MNHEY, CDR2 SVGAGI. With 2 bases clipped from V and 5 bases from J, the junction kept 5 bases outside the gene matches. CDR3 length equals 14 residues. CDR3 sequence reads: CASSYTGGRETQYF. CDR3 DNA sequence: TGTGCCAGCAGTTACACGGGGGGAAGGGAGACCCAGTACTTC.

This sequence joins TRBV6-5 and TRBJ1-5; a possible D gene is TRBD1 (6 bases). V was pared by 7 bases and J by 8 bases, with 15 bases between. This CDR3 contains 13 residues. Germline lookup yields CDR1 MNHEY and CDR2 SVGAGI. The CDR3 spells CASTVTGREPQHF. CDR3 nucleotides: TGTGCCAGCACTGTCACAGGGAGGGAGCCCCAGCATTTT.